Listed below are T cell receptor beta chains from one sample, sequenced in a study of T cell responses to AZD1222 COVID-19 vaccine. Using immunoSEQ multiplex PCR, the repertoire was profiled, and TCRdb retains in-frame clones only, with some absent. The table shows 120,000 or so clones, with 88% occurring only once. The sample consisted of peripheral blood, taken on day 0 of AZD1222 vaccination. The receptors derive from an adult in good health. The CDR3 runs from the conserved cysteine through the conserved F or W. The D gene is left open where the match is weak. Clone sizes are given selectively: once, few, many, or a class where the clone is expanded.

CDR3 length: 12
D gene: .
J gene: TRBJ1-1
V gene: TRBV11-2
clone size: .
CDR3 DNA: TGTGCCAGCAGCCCCTTTAGGACTGAAGCTTTCTTT
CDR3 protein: CASSPFRTEAFF

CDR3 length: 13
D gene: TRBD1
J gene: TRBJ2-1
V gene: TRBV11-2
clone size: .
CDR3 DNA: TGTGCCAGCAGCCTTGACAGGGTGAGAGAGCAGTTCTTC
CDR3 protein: CASSLDRVREQFF

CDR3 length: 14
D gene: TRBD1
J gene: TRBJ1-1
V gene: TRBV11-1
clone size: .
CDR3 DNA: TGTGCCAGCAGCTCATACAGGGGGGACACTGAAGCTTTCTTT
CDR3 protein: CASSSYRGDTEAFF

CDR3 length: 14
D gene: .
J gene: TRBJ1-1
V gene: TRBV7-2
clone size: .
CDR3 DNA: TGTGCCAGCAGCCCCGATATGAGCGCGTTTGGAGCTTTCTTT
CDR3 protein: CASSPDMSAFGAFF

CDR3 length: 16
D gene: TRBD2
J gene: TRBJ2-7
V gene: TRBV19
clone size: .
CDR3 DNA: TGTGCCAGTAAAACCTCCCCGACTAGCGGGGCCTACGAGCAGTACTTC
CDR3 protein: CASKTSPTSGAYEQYF

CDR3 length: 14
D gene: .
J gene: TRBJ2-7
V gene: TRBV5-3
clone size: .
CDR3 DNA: TGTGCCAGAAGCTTGCCCCAGAGATCCTACGAGCAGTACTTC
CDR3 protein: CARSLPQRSYEQYF

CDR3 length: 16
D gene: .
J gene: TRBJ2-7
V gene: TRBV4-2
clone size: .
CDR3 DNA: TGTGCCAGCAGCCAAGAATTTCGACAGGGAGGGTACGAGCAGTACTTC
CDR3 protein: CASSQEFRQGGYEQYF

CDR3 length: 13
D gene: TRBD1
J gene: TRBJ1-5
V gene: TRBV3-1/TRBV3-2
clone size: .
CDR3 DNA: TGTGCCAGCAGCCAAAACAGGGGTCAGCCCCAGCATTTT
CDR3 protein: CASSQNRGQPQHF

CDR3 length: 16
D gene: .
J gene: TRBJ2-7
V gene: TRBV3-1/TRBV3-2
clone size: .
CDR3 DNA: TGTGCCAGCAGCCGAACACCGGGACGTCGGACGGGCGAGCAGTACTTC
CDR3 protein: CASSRTPGRRTGEQYF

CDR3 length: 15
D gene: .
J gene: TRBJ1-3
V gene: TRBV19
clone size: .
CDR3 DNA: TGTGCCAGTAGTATAGGGACAGACTCTGGAAACACCATATATTTT
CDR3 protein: CASSIGTDSGNTIYF

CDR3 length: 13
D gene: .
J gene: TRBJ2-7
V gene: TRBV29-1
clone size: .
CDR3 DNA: TGCAGCGTTGAACCCAGGGGAATGGGAGAGCAGTACTTC
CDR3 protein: CSVEPRGMGEQYF

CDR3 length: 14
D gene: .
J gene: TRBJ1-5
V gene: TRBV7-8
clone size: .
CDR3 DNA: TGTGCCAGCAGCATTCAGGGGTCAAGTCAGCCCCAGCATTTT
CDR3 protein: CASSIQGSSQPQHF

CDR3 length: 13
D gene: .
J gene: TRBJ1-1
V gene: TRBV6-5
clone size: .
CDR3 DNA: TGTGCCAGCAGTCATTCAGGGACACTAGAAGCTTTCTTT
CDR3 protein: CASSHSGTLEAFF

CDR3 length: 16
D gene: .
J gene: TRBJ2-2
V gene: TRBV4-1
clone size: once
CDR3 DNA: TGCGCCAGCAGCCAAGCCCCCGGGGGCGGGCCCGGGGAGCTGTTTTTT
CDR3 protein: CASSQAPGGGPGELFF

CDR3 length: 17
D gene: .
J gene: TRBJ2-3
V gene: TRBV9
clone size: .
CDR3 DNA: TGTGCCAGCAGCGTAGGCGAGACTAGGGCATACACAGATACGCAGTATTTT
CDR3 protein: CASSVGETRAYTDTQYF

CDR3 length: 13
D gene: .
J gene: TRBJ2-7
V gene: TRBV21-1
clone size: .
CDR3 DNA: TGTGCCAGTCCCGTGGGGTCTTGGGTCGAGCAGTACTTC
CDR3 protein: CASPVGSWVEQYF

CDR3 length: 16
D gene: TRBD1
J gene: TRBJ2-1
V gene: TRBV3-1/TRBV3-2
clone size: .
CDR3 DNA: TGTGCCAGCAGCCAAGATCGGACAGGGGCCGCCGGTGAGCAGTTCTTC
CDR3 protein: CASSQDRTGAAGEQFF

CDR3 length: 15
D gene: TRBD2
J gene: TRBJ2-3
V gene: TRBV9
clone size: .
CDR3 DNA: TGTGCCAGCAGCTCGGAGACTAGCGGCTCAGATACGCAGTATTTT
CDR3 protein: CASSSETSGSDTQYF

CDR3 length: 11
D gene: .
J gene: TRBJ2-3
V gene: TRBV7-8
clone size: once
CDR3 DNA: TGTGCCAGCAGCCGGCGAGATACGCAGTATTTT
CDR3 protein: CASSRRDTQYF

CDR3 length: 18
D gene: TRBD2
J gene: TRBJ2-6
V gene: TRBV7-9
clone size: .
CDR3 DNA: TGTGCCAGCAGACTAGCGGGCAGGCCTAGCTCTGGGGCCAACGTCCTGACTTTC
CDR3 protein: CASRLAGRPSSGANVLTF

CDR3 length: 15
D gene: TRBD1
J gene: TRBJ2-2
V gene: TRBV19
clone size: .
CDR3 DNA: TGTGCCAGTAGTACCCTCCGGGACAGCACCGGGGAGCTGTTTTTT
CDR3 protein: CASSTLRDSTGELFF

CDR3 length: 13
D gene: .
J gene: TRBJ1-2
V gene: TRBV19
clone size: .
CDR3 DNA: TGTGCCAGTAGCACCGACAGTTTCTATGGCTACACCTTC
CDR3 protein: CASSTDSFYGYTF

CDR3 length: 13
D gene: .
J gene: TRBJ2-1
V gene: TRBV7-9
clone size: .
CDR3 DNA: TGTGCCAGCAGCTTCCCATCGAACAATGAGCAGTTCTTC
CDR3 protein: CASSFPSNNEQFF

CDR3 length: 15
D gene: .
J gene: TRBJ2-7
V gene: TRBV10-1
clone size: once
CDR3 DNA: TGCGCCAGCAGTGAGTCCCACGGGAAAGACTACGAGCAGTACTTC
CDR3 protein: CASSESHGKDYEQYF

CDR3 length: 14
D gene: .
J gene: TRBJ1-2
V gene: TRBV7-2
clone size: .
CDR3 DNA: TGTGCCAGCAGTACCCCCGGGGGGACCTATGGCTACACCTTC
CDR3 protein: CASSTPGGTYGYTF